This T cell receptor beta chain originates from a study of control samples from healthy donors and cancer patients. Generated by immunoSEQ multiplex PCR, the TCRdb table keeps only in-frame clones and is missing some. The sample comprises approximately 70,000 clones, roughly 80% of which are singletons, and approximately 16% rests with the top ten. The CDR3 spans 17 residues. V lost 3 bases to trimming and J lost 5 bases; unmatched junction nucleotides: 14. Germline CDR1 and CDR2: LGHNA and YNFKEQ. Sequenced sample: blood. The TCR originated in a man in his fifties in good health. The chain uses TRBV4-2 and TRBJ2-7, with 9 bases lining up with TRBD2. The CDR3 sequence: CASSQALAGSRGDEQYF. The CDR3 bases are TGTGCCAGCAGCCAGGCACTAGCGGGCTCCCGGGGCGACGAGCAGTACTTC.